This note documents a single T cell receptor (beta chain) sequence. Its antigen is unknown. This sample is drawn from a study of early T cells in non-severe SARS-CoV-2 infection. Across the study: The authors sequenced bulk RNA from unsorted whole blood, leaving chains unpaired.

The CDR3 has 15 residues. V shed 1 base and J shed 7 bases, with 11 bases lying between them. From germline, CDR1 is SEHNR and CDR2 FQNEAQ (reference sequence). Molecules of cDNA were individually given unique molecular identifiers that were attached to them. TCRdb re-called the 5' RACE reads with MiXCR, one entry per CDR3 protein. The profile covers tens of thousands of distinct CDR3 sequences, with 5% to 6.5% appearing a single time and less than 3.5% taken by the ten largest. Study findings and constraints: There was a bias toward anti-spike CD8 responses in VDJdb matching, which missed private and CD4 specificities.

The clonotype was recovered from an adult who was a healthcare worker with PCR-confirmed SARS-CoV-2 infection or an uninfected control (not recorded which). Sequenced material: whole blood, taken at baseline. This chain links TRBV7-9 with TRBJ1-6; D not resolved. DNA of the CDR3: TGTGCCAGCAGCTTAGGCTTTGGACCCAATTCACCCCTCCACTTT. It is translated as CASSLGFGPNSPLHF.